These 11 T cell receptor beta chains share one sample of origin, sequenced in a study of shared clonotypes between healthy human individuals. Profiled with immunoSEQ multiplex PCR; TCRdb holds only in-frame clones, not every one. The table records some 2.1 million clones, less than 95% of them present only once. Naive CD8 cells lacked CD45RO, underwent positive selection for CCR7 and left out terminally differentiated effector memory CD45RA+ cells. Material for sequencing was naive CD8+ T cells sorted from blood. The receptor set was obtained from a man aged 18 to 29 in good health.

V usage is TRBV28 and J usage is TRBJ2-2, with 10 bases identical to TRBD2. V was clipped by 3 bases and J by 1 base; unmatched bases: 5. Germline assignment: CDR1 MDHEN and CDR2 SYDVKM. The CDR3 runs to 17 residues. The CDR3 loop is CASSFPSGGLNTGELFF. The CDR3 bases are TGTGCCAGCAGTTTTCCTAGCGGGGGCCTGAACACCGGGGAGCTGTTTTTT.

This clone was seen only once. The chain couples TRBV2 to TRBJ2-2; D is perhaps TRBD1 (6 bases). Trimming took 4 bases from V and 1 from J, leaving 10 bases between them. The CDR3 runs 15 residues. Germline V gene data show CDR1 as SNHLY and CDR2 as FYNNEI. CDR3 amino acids: CASSVKGQNTGELFF. The CDR3 region has the DNA TGTGCCAGCAGTGTAAAGGGACAGAACACCGGGGAGCTGTTTTTT. Looking up the rest from reference TRBV2 and TRBJ2-2 gives the full variable domain: EPEVTQTPSHQVTQMGQEVILRCVPISNHLYFYWYRQILGQKVEFLVSFYNNEISEKSEIFDDQFSVERPDGSNFTLKIRSTKLEDSAMYFCASSVKGQNTGELFFGEGSRLTVL.

The rearrangement links TRBV11-3 to TRBJ1-4; D gene uncertain. The germline CDR1 and CDR2 sequences are SGHNT and YENEEA. This CDR3 is built from 12 residues. The V gene lost 5 bases and the J gene lost 8 bases, with 9 bases spanning the gap. The CDR3 DNA is TGTGCCAGCAGCCTAAAACGGGAAAAACTGTTTTTT. Protein: CASSLKREKLFF.

The rearrangement joins TRBV7-9 to TRBJ2-1; 14 nucleotides align to TRBD2. V lost 3 bases and J lost 8; bases outside the gene matches: 3. Looked up from germline, CDR1 is SEHNR and CDR2 is FQNEAQ (reference sequence). This CDR3 comprises 15 residues. The CDR3 loop reads CASSFGTSGRDEQFF. The CDR3 DNA sequence: TGTGCCAGCAGCTTTGGGACTAGCGGGAGAGATGAGCAGTTCTTC. The full variable domain, completed using reference TRBV7-9 and TRBJ2-1, is DTGVSQNPRHKITKRGQNVTFRCDPISEHNRLYWYRQTLGQGPEFLTYFQNEAQLEKSRLLSDRFSAERPKGSFSTLEIQRTEQGDSAMYLCASSFGTSGRDEQFFGPGTRLTVL.

The chain combines TRBV30 with TRBJ2-4, with D unclear. Deletions cut 5 bases from V and 0 bases from J, with 8 bases between. Germline CDR1 and CDR2: GTSNPN and SVGIG (reference sequence). CDR3 length equals 13 residues. The CDR3 DNA sequence: TGTGCCTGGTTAACAGAAGCCAAAAACATTCAGTACTTC. It translates to CAWLTEAKNIQYF.

With respect to this clone: Different DNA sequences within this sample yield the same CDR3. V is TRBV30 and J is TRBJ2-5, with 9 bases lining up with TRBD2. CDR3 length: 14 residues. J lost 4 bases, V lost 0 bases, and 3 bases had no gene match. Germline values: CDR1 GTSNPN, CDR2 SVGIG (reference sequence). The CDR3, as DNA: TGTGCCTGGAGTGTAGGAGCGGGAGGAGAGACCCAGTACTTC. Amino acids: CAWSVGAGGETQYF.

The V and J genes are TRBV10-3 and TRBJ1-2; no clear D. V lost 6 bases, J lost 7 bases, and 21 bases lay in between. Germline V gene lookup returns CDR1 ENHRY and CDR2 SYGVKD. The CDR3 spans 15 residues. The CDR3, as DNA: TGTGCCATCAGCGCCGGGCCATCCCTTAGGGCTGGCTACACCTTC. Amino acid sequence: CAISAGPSLRAGYTF.

The gene calls are TRBV6-1 and TRBJ1-4, with D possibly matching TRBD1 (5 bases). Germline V gene data show CDR1 as MNHNS and CDR2 as SASEGT. V was trimmed by 2 bases and J by 5 bases, leaving 9 bases between them. The CDR3 is 14 amino acids. CDR3 sequence reads: CASSESGVNEKLFF. The DNA of the CDR3 is TGTGCCAGCAGTGAATCGGGGGTCAATGAAAAACTGTTTTTT.

The chain has TRBV10-1 and TRBJ1-5; 7 nucleotides agree with TRBD1. Germline V gene data show CDR1 as WNHNN and CDR2 as SYGVQD (reference sequence). V gave up 9 bases and J gave up 2 bases; unmatched junction bases: 16. The CDR3 totals 17 residues. The CDR3 loop reads CARTHSRDRRGNQPQHF. In nucleotides, the CDR3 is TGCGCCAGGACTCATTCTCGGGACAGAAGGGGCAATCAGCCCCAGCATTTT.

Note on this clone: Other DNA sequences from this sample encode an identical CDR3 as well. J is TRBJ2-7 and V is TRBV4-3; D might be TRBD2 (6 bases). Germline V gene data show CDR1 as LGHNA and CDR2 as YSLEER. The CDR3 runs 15 residues. Trimming took 0 bases from V and 0 from J, leaving 9 bases between them. CDR3 nucleotides: TGCGCCAGCAGCCAAGACGGGGGAAGCTCCTACGAGCAGTACTTC. Encoded protein: CASSQDGGSSYEQYF.

In regard to this clone: The junction shows a germline mismatch at one end, possibly a read error. The genes are TRBV19 and TRBJ2-2, with D perhaps TRBD2 (6 bases). CDR3 size: 14 residues. Germline assignment: CDR1 LNHDA and CDR2 SQIVND (reference sequence). The CDR3 nucleotides are TGTGCCAGCGGTGGAGGGGCGAAGACCGGGGAGCTGTTTTTT. Protein product: CASGGGAKTGELFF.